A selection of T cell receptor beta chains follows, all from one sample in a study of blood T cell repertoires in COVID-19. Libraries were prepared by immunoSEQ multiplex PCR; TCRdb keeps only in-frame clonotypes and omits some of them. The sample holds approximately 330,000 clones, roughly 89% seen once. The sample consisted of peripheral blood. The receptors were gathered from a woman in her forties with COVID-19, enrolled during active disease. CDR3s include the opening cysteine and the closing phenylalanine or tryptophan. A D gene is named only where the DNA matches it firmly. Size is stated for part of the rows, as once, few or many counts, or as a class when the clone is expanded.

J gene | clone size | V gene | CDR3 length | D gene | CDR3 DNA | CDR3 protein
TRBJ2-7 | NA | TRBV6-5 | 14 | TRBD1 | TGTGCCAGCAGTTACTTTGAGGGACAGCAGAAGCAGTACTTC | CASSYFEGQQKQYF
TRBJ2-7 | NA | TRBV5-1 | 16 | NA | TGCGCCAGCAGCTTGGGTGGGCTCGCCCCAGGCTACGAGCAGTACTTC | CASSLGGLAPGYEQYF
TRBJ1-5 | NA | TRBV6-5 | 13 | TRBD1 | TGTGCCAGCAGCCGAGACAGGGTCCAGCCCCAGCATTTT | CASSRDRVQPQHF
TRBJ1-1 | NA | TRBV5-4 | 17 | NA | TGTGCCAGCAGCTTCCACATGGGACGGGCGGGAGACCCTGAAGCTTTCTTT | CASSFHMGRAGDPEAFF
TRBJ2-7 | NA | TRBV5-1 | 14 | TRBD2 | TGCGCCAGCAGCCTGGGGGAGGGCGCCGGCGAGCAGTACTTC | CASSLGEGAGEQYF
TRBJ1-1 | NA | TRBV4-1 | 15 | NA | TGCGCCAGCAGCCAAGTTGCAGAGGTGAGCACTGAAGCTTTCTTT | CASSQVAEVSTEAFF
TRBJ2-5 | NA | TRBV7-9 | 15 | TRBD2 | TGTGCCAGCAGCTTAAGGCGGGGGGCGGGAGAGACCCAGTACTTC | CASSLRRGAGETQYF
TRBJ2-1 | NA | TRBV7-2 | 16 | TRBD1 | TGTGCCAGCAGCTCCCCCCGGGACAGGGGGCTCCATGAGCAGTTCTTC | CASSSPRDRGLHEQFF
TRBJ1-2 | NA | TRBV30 | 15 | NA | TGTGCCTGGAGTGTACGAATGGGGGCAGGCGAGGGCTACACCTTC | CAWSVRMGAGEGYTF
TRBJ1-6 | NA | TRBV7-3 | 15 | TRBD1 | TGTGCCAGCAGCGCCACAGGGGGTCTTGTTTCACCCCTCCACTTT | CASSATGGLVSPLHF
TRBJ1-5 | NA | TRBV27 | 15 | NA | TGTGCCAGCAGTTTAGTAGGGGTGGGCAATCAGCCCCAGCATTTT | CASSLVGVGNQPQHF
TRBJ2-6 | NA | TRBV28 | 14 | NA | TGTGCCAGCACCCAGGGTTGGGGGGCCAACGTCCTGACTTTC | CASTQGWGANVLTF
TRBJ2-5 | NA | TRBV5-1 | 12 | NA | TGCGCCAGCAGCTTTTCGCAAGAGACCCAGTACTTC | CASSFSQETQYF
TRBJ2-5 | NA | TRBV7-3 | 17 | NA | TGTGCCAGCAGCTTAAATCCCCCTGGGGCAATTCAAGAGACCCAGTACTTC | CASSLNPPGAIQETQYF
TRBJ2-1 | once | TRBV5-1 | 17 | TRBD2 | TGCGCCAGCAGCCTACGTGGACTAGCGGGAGGAGCGGATGAGCAGTTCTTC | CASSLRGLAGGADEQFF
TRBJ1-5 | NA | TRBV6-5 | 13 | NA | TGTGCCAGCACCGAAATTGGCGGTCAGCCCCAGCATTTT | CASTEIGGQPQHF
TRBJ2-7 | NA | TRBV19 | 14 | NA | TGTGCCAGTAGTACAACTCCCAGGGGAAGCGAGCAGTACTTC | CASSTTPRGSEQYF
TRBJ2-3 | NA | TRBV27 | 15 | NA | TGTGCCAGCAGTTGGGGCCCCGGGCAGGGAGATACGCAGTATTTT | CASSWGPGQGDTQYF
TRBJ1-5 | NA | TRBV28 | 15 | NA | TGTGCCAGCGGGCCCGACCAGGTTAGGAATCAGCCCCAGCATTTT | CASGPDQVRNQPQHF
TRBJ1-2 | NA | TRBV12-3/TRBV12-4 | 11 | NA | TGTGCCAGCGGCAGGGGCTATGGCTACACCTTC | CASGRGYGYTF
TRBJ2-6 | NA | TRBV5-1 | 16 | NA | TGCGCCAGCCGCCATAGTGGGGCTTCTGGGGCCAACGTCCTGACTTTC | CASRHSGASGANVLTF
TRBJ1-1 | NA | TRBV7-2 | 14 | NA | TGTGCCAGCAGCTCCAGGGTCACGAACACTGAAGCTTTCTTT | CASSSRVTNTEAFF
TRBJ1-1 | NA | TRBV10-2 | 12 | NA | TGCGCCAGCAGTGAGTCGGAAGGGGGAGCTTTCTTT | CASSESEGGAFF
TRBJ2-3 | once | TRBV7-9 | 15 | NA | TGTGCCAGCAGCTTAACGTGGACAGAAACAGATACGCAGTATTTT | CASSLTWTETDTQYF
TRBJ2-1 | NA | TRBV4-2 | 16 | TRBD2 | TGTGCCAGCAGCCAAGAGCGGGGGGGCTCCTACAATGAGCAGTTCTTC | CASSQERGGSYNEQFF
TRBJ1-5 | few | TRBV29-1 | 13 | TRBD1 | TGCAGCGTTGGACAGGGGGGGAATCAGCCCCAGCATTTT | CSVGQGGNQPQHF
TRBJ2-7 | NA | TRBV5-4 | 18 | TRBD2 | TGTGCCAGCAGCCGAGGGACTAGCGGGAGCGGAAGCTCCTACGAGCAGTACTTC | CASSRGTSGSGSSYEQYF
TRBJ1-6 | NA | TRBV6-2/TRBV6-3 | 12 | NA | TGTGCCAGCAGCCTTAGTAGTTCACCCCTCCACTTT | CASSLSSSPLHF
TRBJ2-1 | once | TRBV2 | 13 | TRBD1 | TGTGCCAGCAGATCCGGGACAGCTAATGAGCAGTTCTTC | CASRSGTANEQFF
TRBJ1-5 | NA | TRBV28 | 13 | TRBD1 | TGTGCCAGCAGTTGGACAGGGAGTTTTCCCCAGCATTTT | CASSWTGSFPQHF
TRBJ2-7 | NA | TRBV3-1/TRBV3-2 | 15 | TRBD2 | TGTGCCAGCAGCAAAAAGCGGGAGGTTGCCTACGAGCAGTACTTC | CASSKKREVAYEQYF
TRBJ2-2 | NA | TRBV19 | 15 | TRBD1 | TGTGCCAGTAGTATTGGGACAGGGTGGACCGGGGAGCTGTTTTTT | CASSIGTGWTGELFF
TRBJ2-2 | NA | TRBV5-1 | 12 | NA | TGCGCCAGCAGTTGGTTAGCCGGGGAGCTGTTTTTT | CASSWLAGELFF
TRBJ1-4 | NA | TRBV5-6 | 15 | NA | TGTGCCAGCAGCTTCTCCCCAGGGGATCGGGAAAAACTGTTTTTT | CASSFSPGDREKLFF
TRBJ1-1 | NA | TRBV6-2/TRBV6-3 | 12 | NA | TGTGCCAGCAGTTGGGGGACACCTGAAGCTTTCTTT | CASSWGTPEAFF
TRBJ2-7 | NA | TRBV5-3 | 14 | TRBD1 | TGTGCCAGAAGCTTGCCAGGGGGCTCCTACGAGCAGTACTTC | CARSLPGGSYEQYF
TRBJ2-7 | NA | TRBV7-8 | 14 | NA | TGTGCCAGCAGCTCCAGGGCTGGCTCCTACGAGCAGTACTTC | CASSSRAGSYEQYF
TRBJ2-1 | NA | TRBV27 | 14 | NA | TGTGCCAGCAGTTTAGATGGAGGAAACAATGAGCAGTTCTTC | CASSLDGGNNEQFF
TRBJ2-6 | NA | TRBV25-1 | 13 | NA | TGTGCCAGCAGACAACGAGGGGCCAACGTCCTGACTTTC | CASRQRGANVLTF
TRBJ1-1 | few | TRBV6-5 | 13 | TRBD1 | TGTGCCAGCAGAGACAGGGTTGACACTGAAGCTTTCTTT | CASRDRVDTEAFF
TRBJ1-4 | NA | TRBV7-8 | 11 | NA | TGTGCCAGCAGCCCGTACGGAAAACTGTTTTTT | CASSPYGKLFF
TRBJ1-6 | NA | TRBV3-1/TRBV3-2 | 18 | NA | TGTGCCAGCAGCCCCTCCATCGACACGAGCTCCTATAATTCACCCCTCCACTTT | CASSPSIDTSSYNSPLHF
TRBJ1-1 | NA | TRBV18 | 15 | NA | TGTGCCAGCTCACCTCAGGATATAATGAACACTGAAGCTTTCTTT | CASSPQDIMNTEAFF
TRBJ1-2 | few | TRBV5-4 | 14 | NA | TGTGCCAGCAGCCTCAGAGATAGCGACTATGGCTACACCTTC | CASSLRDSDYGYTF
TRBJ2-7 | NA | TRBV18 | 12 | NA | TGTGCCAGCTCACCCCCCGGGGACGAGCAGTACTTC | CASSPPGDEQYF
TRBJ2-5 | NA | TRBV18 | 14 | TRBD1 | TGTGCCAGCGGAACAGGGGGGTCCCAAGAGACCCAGTACTTC | CASGTGGSQETQYF
TRBJ2-3 | NA | TRBV28 | 13 | NA | TGTGCCAGCACGGACAGCCTTAGAGATACGCAGTATTTT | CASTDSLRDTQYF
TRBJ1-2 | NA | TRBV27 | 14 | TRBD1 | TGTGCCAGCAGTTGGACAGGGGGCGGCTATGGCTACACCTTC | CASSWTGGGYGYTF
TRBJ2-7 | NA | TRBV7-9 | 12 | NA | TGTGCCTCCGGGGGGCGAGGGTACGAGCAGTACTTC | CASGGRGYEQYF
TRBJ2-1 | few | TRBV2 | 11 | NA | TGTGCCAGCACCTTTCGGAATGAGCAGTTCTTC | CASTFRNEQFF
TRBJ2-1 | once | TRBV3-1/TRBV3-2 | 14 | NA | TGTGCCAGCAGCCAAGATCTTATAGACAGGGAGCAGTTCTTC | CASSQDLIDREQFF
TRBJ1-2 | NA | TRBV2 | 14 | NA | TGTGCCAGAGTCTCAGGAGGAGGCAACTATGGCTACACCTTC | CARVSGGGNYGYTF
TRBJ1-6 | NA | TRBV4-3 | 18 | TRBD1 | TGCGCCAGCAGCCAAGATCCTGGGACGGACAGGGTTGGGTCACCCCTCCACTTT | CASSQDPGTDRVGSPLHF